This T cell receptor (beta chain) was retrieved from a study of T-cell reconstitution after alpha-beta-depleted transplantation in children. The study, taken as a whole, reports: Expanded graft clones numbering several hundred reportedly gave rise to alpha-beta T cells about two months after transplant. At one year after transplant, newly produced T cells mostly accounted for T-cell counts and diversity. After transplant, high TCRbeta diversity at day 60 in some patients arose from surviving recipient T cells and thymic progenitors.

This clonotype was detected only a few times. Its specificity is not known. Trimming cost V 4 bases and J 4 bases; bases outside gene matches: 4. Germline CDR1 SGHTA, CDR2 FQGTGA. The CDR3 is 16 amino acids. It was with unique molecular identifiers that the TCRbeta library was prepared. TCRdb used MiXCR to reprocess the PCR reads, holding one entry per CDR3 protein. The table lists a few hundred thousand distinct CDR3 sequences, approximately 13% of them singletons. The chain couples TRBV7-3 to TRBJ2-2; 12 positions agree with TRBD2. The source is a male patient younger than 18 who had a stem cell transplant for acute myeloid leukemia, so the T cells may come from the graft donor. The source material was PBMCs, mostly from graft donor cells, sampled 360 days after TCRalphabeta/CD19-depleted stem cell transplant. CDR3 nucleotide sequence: TGTGCCAGCAGCTCTAGCGGGAGGGTTGCCACCGGGGAGCTGTTTTTT. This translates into CASSSSGRVATGELFF.